Sequencing of this T cell receptor (beta chain) was carried out in a study of cytomegalovirus exposure and HLA in healthy donors. General study points: TCR beta sequences reportedly predicted the HLA-A and HLA-B alleles of most subjects accurately.

In the case of this clone: Its antigen is still unknown.

Trimming took 5 bases from V and 8 from J, leaving 9 bases between them. The CDR3 runs 11 residues. Germline V gene lookup returns CDR1 MNHNY and CDR2 SVGAGI (reference sequence). Both 60 Vbeta primers and 13 Jbeta primers went into the PCR. In the original analysis: It was a later analysis that counted roughly 79 million unique TCR beta chains, of which about 10 million were shared. Profiling relied on immunoSEQ multiplex PCR, and the TCRdb table lists in-frame clones only, not all of them. That table supplies the V and J calls and clone size; D and trimming were determined from the DNA. The table has 140,000 or so clones, around 80% seen once; the top ten hold around 2.9%.

This TCR derives from a female donor in good health and CMV-seronegative. The sample taken for sequencing was PBMCs. The V and J genes are TRBV6-6 and TRBJ1-1, with unresolved D. CDR3 nucleotide sequence: TGTGCCAGCAGTCCGTCTTCCGAAGCTTTCTTT. It is translated as CASSPSSEAFF.